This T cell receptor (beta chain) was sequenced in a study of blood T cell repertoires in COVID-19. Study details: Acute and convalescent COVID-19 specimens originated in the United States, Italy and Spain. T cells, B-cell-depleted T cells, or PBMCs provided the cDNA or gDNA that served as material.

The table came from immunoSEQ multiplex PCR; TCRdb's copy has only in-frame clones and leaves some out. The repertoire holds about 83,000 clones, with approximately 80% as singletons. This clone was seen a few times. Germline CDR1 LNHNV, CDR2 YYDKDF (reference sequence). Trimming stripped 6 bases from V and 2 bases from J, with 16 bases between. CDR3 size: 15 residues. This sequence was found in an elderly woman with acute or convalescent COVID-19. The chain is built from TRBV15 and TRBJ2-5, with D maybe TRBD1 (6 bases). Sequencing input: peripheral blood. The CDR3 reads CATRTLTDRQETQYF. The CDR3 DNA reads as TGTGCCACCAGAACCCTGACGGACAGACAAGAGACCCAGTACTTC.